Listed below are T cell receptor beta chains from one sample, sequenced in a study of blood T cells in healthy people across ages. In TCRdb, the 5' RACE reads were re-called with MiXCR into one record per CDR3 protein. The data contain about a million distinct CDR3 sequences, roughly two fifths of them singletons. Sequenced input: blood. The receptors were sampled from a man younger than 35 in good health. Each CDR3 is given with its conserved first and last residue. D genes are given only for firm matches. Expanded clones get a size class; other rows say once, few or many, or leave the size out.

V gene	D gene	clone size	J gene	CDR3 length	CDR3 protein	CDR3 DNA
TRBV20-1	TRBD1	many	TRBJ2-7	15	CSARASEDRGYEQYF	TGCAGTGCTAGAGCCTCCGAGGACAGGGGCTACGAGCAGTACTTC
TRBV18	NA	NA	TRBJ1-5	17	CASSPGWPDYSNQPQHF	TGTGCCAGCTCACCGGGGTGGCCGGACTATAGCAATCAGCCCCAGCATTTT
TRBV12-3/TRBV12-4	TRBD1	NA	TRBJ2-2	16	CASSMRDRGRTGELFF	TGTGCCAGCAGTATGAGGGACAGGGGACGCACCGGGGAGCTGTTTTTT
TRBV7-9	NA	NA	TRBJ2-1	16	CASSLGPSLSYNEQFF	TGTGCCAGCAGCTTAGGTCCCTCTCTCTCCTACAATGAGCAGTTCTTC
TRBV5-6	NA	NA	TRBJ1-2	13	CASSRAKDYGYTF	TGTGCCAGCAGCCGCGCAAAGGACTATGGCTACACCTTC
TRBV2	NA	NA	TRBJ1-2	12	CASSGGGRGYTF	TGTGCCAGCAGTGGCGGGGGACGTGGCTACACCTTC
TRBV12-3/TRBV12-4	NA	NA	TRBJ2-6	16	CASTKHQGFGANVLTF	TGTGCCAGCACCAAACATCAGGGGTTTGGGGCCAACGTCCTGACTTTC
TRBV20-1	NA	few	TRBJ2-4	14	CSARGRTAKNIQYF	TGCAGTGCCAGGGGCCGTACGGCCAAAAACATTCAGTACTTC
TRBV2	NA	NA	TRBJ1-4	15	CASSLNDGYNEKLFF	TGTGCCAGCAGTCTCAACGACGGATATAATGAAAAACTGTTTTTT
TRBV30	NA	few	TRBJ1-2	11	CAWTVNYGYTF	TGTGCCTGGACTGTTAACTATGGCTACACCTTC
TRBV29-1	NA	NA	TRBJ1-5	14	CSVATGGNNQPQHF	TGCAGCGTTGCCACGGGGGGCAATAATCAGCCCCAGCATTTT
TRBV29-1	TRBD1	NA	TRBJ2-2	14	CSVPGTANTGELFF	TGCAGCGTTCCCGGGACAGCGAACACCGGGGAGCTGTTTTTT
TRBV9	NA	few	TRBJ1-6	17	CASSRRTISSYNSPLHF	TGTGCCAGCAGTAGACGGACAATTAGCTCCTATAATTCACCCCTCCACTTT
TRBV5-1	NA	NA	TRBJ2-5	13	CASGTDRQETQYF	TGCGCCAGCGGGACGGACAGACAAGAGACCCAGTACTTC
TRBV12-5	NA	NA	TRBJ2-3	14	CASGFTGVTDTQYF	TGTGCTAGTGGGTTTACGGGAGTCACAGATACGCAGTATTTT
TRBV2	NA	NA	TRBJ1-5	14	CASSMRADSQPQHF	TGTGCCAGCAGCATGAGGGCAGATTCTCAGCCCCAGCATTTT
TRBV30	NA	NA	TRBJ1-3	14	CAWSGGSSGNTIYF	TGTGCCTGGAGCGGCGGAAGCTCTGGAAACACCATATATTTT
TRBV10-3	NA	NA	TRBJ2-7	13	CAISDRRVHEQYF	TGTGCCATCAGTGATAGAAGGGTCCACGAGCAGTACTTC
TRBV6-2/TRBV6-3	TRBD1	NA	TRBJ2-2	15	CASRTGQGNTGELFF	TGTGCCAGCAGGACGGGACAGGGAAACACCGGGGAGCTGTTTTTT
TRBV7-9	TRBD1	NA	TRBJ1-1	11	CASSSDRGAFF	TGTGCCAGCAGCTCGGACAGGGGAGCTTTCTTT
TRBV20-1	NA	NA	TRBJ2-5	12	CSAIGQRNEQYF	TGCAGTGCTATAGGACAGCGCAATGAGCAGTACTTC
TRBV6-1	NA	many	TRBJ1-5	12	CASSDPNQPQHF	TGTGCCAGCAGTGATCCGAATCAGCCCCAGCATTTT
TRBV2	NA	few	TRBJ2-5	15	CASSVFAPRGETQYF	TGTGCCAGCAGTGTTTTCGCGCCGAGGGGAGAGACCCAGTACTTC
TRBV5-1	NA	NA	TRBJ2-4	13	CASSLASGGIQYF	TGCGCCAGCAGCTTGGCTTCGGGTGGGATTCAGTACTTC
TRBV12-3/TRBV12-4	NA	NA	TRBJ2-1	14	CASTWGSSYNEQFF	TGTGCCAGCACCTGGGGGAGCTCCTACAATGAGCAGTTCTTC
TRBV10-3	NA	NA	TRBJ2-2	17	CAISEPRLQGGTGELFF	TGTGCCATCAGTGAGCCACGTTTACAGGGAGGCACCGGGGAGCTGTTTTTT
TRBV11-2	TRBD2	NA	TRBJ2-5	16	CASSLRGSGVEETQYF	TGTGCCAGCAGCTTACGGGGTAGCGGGGTGGAAGAGACCCAGTACTTC
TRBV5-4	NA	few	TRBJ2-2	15	CASSSMAPDTGELFF	TGTGCCAGCAGTTCGATGGCCCCGGACACCGGGGAGCTGTTTTTT
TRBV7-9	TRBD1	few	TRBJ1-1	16	CASTFGAGGGLQGAFF	TGTGCCAGCACTTTCGGGGCAGGGGGAGGTCTACAGGGAGCTTTCTTT
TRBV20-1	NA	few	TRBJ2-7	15	CSAHRPAGALYDQYF	TGCAGTGCCCACCGGCCCGCGGGGGCCCTCTACGATCAGTACTTC
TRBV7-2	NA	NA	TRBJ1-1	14	CASSLELDHREAFF	TGTGCCAGCAGCTTAGAGCTGGATCACAGGGAAGCTTTCTTT
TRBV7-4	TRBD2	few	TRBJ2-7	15	CASSFGGIKTYEQYF	TGTGCCAGCAGCTTCGGGGGGATCAAAACCTACGAGCAGTACTTC
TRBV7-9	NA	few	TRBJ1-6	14	CASSPPTDNSPLHF	TGTGCCAGCTCCCCCCCGACGGATAATTCACCCCTCCACTTT
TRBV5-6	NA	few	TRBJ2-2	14	CASRRTVNTGELFF	TGTGCCAGCAGGAGGACAGTTAACACCGGGGAGCTGTTTTTT
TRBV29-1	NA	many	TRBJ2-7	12	CSAEGTAYEQYF	TGCAGCGCCGAGGGCACAGCTTACGAGCAGTACTTC
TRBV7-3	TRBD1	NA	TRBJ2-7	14	CASSLGGQDYEQYF	TGTGCCAGCAGCTTAGGCGGACAGGACTACGAGCAGTACTTC
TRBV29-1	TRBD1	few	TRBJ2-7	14	CSVGRDRVFDEQYF	TGCAGCGTTGGACGGGACAGGGTGTTCGATGAGCAGTACTTC
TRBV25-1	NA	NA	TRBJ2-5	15	CASSEYRQYQETQYF	TGTGCCAGCAGTGAATACCGCCAGTACCAAGAGACCCAGTACTTC
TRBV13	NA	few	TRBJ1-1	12	CASKQGRTEAFF	TGTGCCAGCAAGCAGGGGCGCACTGAAGCTTTCTTT
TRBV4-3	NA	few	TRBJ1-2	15	CASSQDSGINYGYTF	TGCGCCAGCAGCCAAGATAGTGGGATTAACTATGGCTACACCTTC
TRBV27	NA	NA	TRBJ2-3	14	CASRSWVRTDTQYF	TGTGCCAGCAGGTCCTGGGTTCGCACAGATACGCAGTATTTT
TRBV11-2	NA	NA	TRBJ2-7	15	CASSLSSGQTYEQYF	TGTGCCAGCAGCTTATCGTCGGGTCAGACCTACGAGCAGTACTTC
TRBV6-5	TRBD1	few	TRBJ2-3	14	CASSYESGQGYRYF	TGTGCCAGCAGTTACGAGTCGGGACAGGGGTATCGGTATTTT
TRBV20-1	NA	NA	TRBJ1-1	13	CSAREGYRSVTFF	TGCAGTGCTAGGGAGGGGTATCGTTCGGTGACTTTCTTT
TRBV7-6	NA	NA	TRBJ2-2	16	CASSLAATATITELFF	TGTGCCAGCAGCTTAGCGGCGACAGCTACTATCACGGAGCTGTTTTTT